The 26 T cell receptor beta chains reported below all come from one sample, sequenced in a study of blood T cell repertoires in COVID-19. Assay used: immunoSEQ multiplex PCR; TCRdb lists only in-frame clones, some missing. The sample lists about 240,000 clones, roughly 80% occurring once. The specimen sequenced was peripheral blood. The receptor source for this set is a woman between 55 and 75 years old with active or convalescent COVID-19.

The V gene is TRBV6-5, the J gene TRBJ1-3; no firm D call. Trimming removed 6 bases at V and 3 bases at J, with 9 bases between. There are 13 residues in the CDR3. CDR1 is MNHEY, CDR2 SVGAGI, per germline. CDR3 in DNA: TGTGCCAGCAGCCAACTATTTGGAAACACCATATATTTT. Translating it yields CASSQLFGNTIYF.

V and J are TRBV3-1 (or the pseudogene TRBV3-2) and TRBJ1-2, with TRBD1 matching over 7 bases. The CDR3 extends over 15 amino acids. V shed 0 bases, J shed 6 bases, and the junction held 7 bases outside the gene matches. Looked up from germline, CDR1 is LGHDT and CDR2 is YNNKEL (reference sequence). Here the CDR3 reads CASSQDKGQDNGYTF. The CDR3 nucleotides read TGTGCCAGCAGCCAAGATAAAGGACAGGACAATGGCTACACCTTC.

The chain uses TRBV7-2 and TRBJ2-5; 8 bases align to TRBD2. Germline assignment: CDR1 SGHTA and CDR2 FQGNSA. The CDR3 is 15 residues long. Trimming took 4 bases from V and 4 from J; bases not matched to a gene: 8. The CDR3 spells CASSSSGGAGETQYF. Here the CDR3 DNA reads TGTGCCAGCAGCTCGTCGGGGGGGGCGGGAGAGACCCAGTACTTC.

This sequence joins TRBV7-8 and TRBJ1-1; no reliable D call. Trimming pared 6 bases from V and 2 bases from J, leaving 10 bases between. Germline V gene lookup returns CDR1 SGHVS and CDR2 FQNEAQ. This CDR3 comprises 13 residues. This CDR3 reads CASRPRLNTEAFF. For the CDR3, the DNA is TGTGCCAGCAGGCCCAGGCTTAACACTGAAGCTTTCTTT.

This chain uses TRBV10-3 with TRBJ1-2; tentatively, D is TRBD1 (6 bases). V lost 6 bases, J lost 2 bases, and 13 bases lay in between. CDR1 is ENHRY, CDR2 SYGVKD, per germline. The CDR3 extends over 14 amino acids. The CDR3 DNA sequence: TGTGCCATCAGACCGGGGGGGGGCAACTATGGCTACACCTTC. Residues: CAIRPGGGNYGYTF.

This chain uses TRBV4-1 with TRBJ1-3, with D possibly TRBD1 on 6 matching bases. Germline V gene sequence: CDR1 MGHRA, CDR2 YSYEKL. V lost 1 base to trimming and J lost 2 bases, with 18 bases between them. The CDR3 length is 18 residues. CDR3 residues: CASSQARVGTLTGNTIYF. The CDR3 DNA follows: TGCGCCAGCAGCCAAGCCAGGGTTGGGACACTAACTGGAAACACCATATATTTT.

This rearrangement joins TRBV19 to TRBJ1-5; 7 nucleotides match TRBD1. With 5 bases clipped from V and 7 bases from J, the junction kept 11 bases outside the gene matches. CDR1 LNHDA and CDR2 SQIVND come from the germline V gene (reference sequence). The CDR3 loop spans 15 amino acids. CDR3 protein: CASSSAGGRTQPQHF. The CDR3, as DNA: TGTGCCAGTAGTTCGGCAGGGGGGCGAACCCAGCCCCAGCATTTT.

This clone showed up just a few times. The chain carries TRBV7-9 and TRBJ2-7, with 7 nucleotides matching TRBD1. CDR3 length: 16 residues. The ends lost 4 bases at V and 3 bases at J; junction bases unmatched: 12. Germline V CDR1 and CDR2: SEHNR, FQNEAQ (reference sequence). DNA for the CDR3: TGTGCCAGCAGCTCAAGACAGGGCTCCCATTACTACGAGCAGTACTTC. As protein: CASSSRQGSHYYEQYF.

The chain couples TRBV30 to TRBJ2-7; D is perhaps TRBD1 (5 bases). V lost 0 bases, J lost 4 bases, and 7 bases lay in between. This CDR3 is 12 amino acids long. Germline CDR1 GTSNPN, CDR2 SVGIG (reference sequence). The CDR3 spells CAWSVQVYEQYF. The CDR3, as DNA: TGTGCCTGGAGTGTACAGGTGTACGAGCAGTACTTC.

The gene calls are TRBV29-1 and TRBJ1-6; D perhaps matches TRBD1 (6 bases). Germline CDR1 SQVTM, CDR2 ANQGSEA. V was trimmed by 6 bases and J by 7 bases, leaving 13 bases between them. The CDR3 has 13 residues. DNA for the CDR3: TGCAGCGTCGCCAAAACAGGGAATTCACCCCTCCACTTT. Encoded protein: CSVAKTGNSPLHF. The full variable domain, with the rest looked up from reference TRBV29-1 and TRBJ1-6, is SAVISQKPSRDICQRGTSLTIQCQVDSQVTMMFWYRQQPGQSLTLIATANQGSEATYESGFVIDKFPISRPNLTFSTLTVSNMSPEDSSIYLCSVAKTGNSPLHFGNGTRLTVT.

Details on this clone: Other DNA variants within this sample encode the same CDR3. This chain connects TRBV7-9 to TRBJ1-5, with 8 bases identical to TRBD1. With V trimmed by 1 base and J by 4 bases, 0 bases remained unmatched. The CDR3 sequence is 14 residues long. Per the germline V gene, CDR1 is SEHNR and CDR2 is FQNEAQ (reference sequence). CDR3 bases: TGTGCCAGCAGCTTAGGGACAGGGAATCAGCCCCAGCATTTT. As protein: CASSLGTGNQPQHF.

The gene calls are TRBV6-2 or TRBV6-3 and TRBJ1-2; no firm D call. V lost 7 bases and J lost 7, with 16 bases in between. The CDR3 is made up of 13 amino acids. The germline V gene encodes CDR1 MNHEY and CDR2 SVGEGT. For the CDR3, the DNA is TGTGCCAGCATCCCCTTCGCGGGGTCTGGCTACACCTTC. Protein sequence: CASIPFAGSGYTF.

The genes are TRBV18 and TRBJ2-5, with TRBD1 identical over 7 bases. Germline values: CDR1 KGHSH, CDR2 LQKENI. V was clipped by 10 bases and J by 4 bases; unmatched bases: 12. The CDR3 runs 14 residues. This CDR3 is CATSAGTALETQYF. The CDR3, as DNA: TGTGCCACCTCCGCCGGGACAGCATTAGAGACCCAGTACTTC.

The genes are TRBV5-1 and TRBJ1-2, with TRBD1 matching 11 bases. With V trimmed by 3 bases and J by 0 bases, 10 bases remained unmatched. Germline V gives CDR1 SGHRS, CDR2 YFSETQ. The CDR3 contains 18 residues. CDR3 residues: CASSYRTGGVGANYGYTF. The CDR3 DNA is TGCGCCAGCAGCTATCGGACAGGGGGCGTTGGTGCTAACTATGGCTACACCTTC.

This clone was observed a handful of times. The chain uses TRBV30 and TRBJ2-1, with TRBD2 identical over 10 bases. CDR1 GTSNPN and CDR2 SVGIG come from the germline V gene (reference sequence). V dropped 8 bases and J dropped 5; count of bases not matched to a gene: 6. There are 13 residues in the CDR3. DNA of the CDR3: TGTGCCGGTAGCGGGGGGAAAGACAATGAGCAGTTCTTC. Translated: CAGSGGKDNEQFF.

This clone was seen once. The DNA of the CDR3 is TGTGCCAGCAGTCGGGGGGTGGGTCCAAAAGAGACCCAGTACTTC. It specifies CASSRGVGPKETQYF. The rearrangement uses TRBV5-8 and TRBJ2-5, with TRBD2 matching over 7 bases. This CDR3 contains 15 residues. Looked up from germline, CDR1 is SGHTS and CDR2 is YDEGEE. Unmatched junction bases numbered 10, after V lost 5 bases and J lost 3 bases.

The chain's CDR3 is CASSFQGNYGYTF. CDR3 coding DNA: TGTGCCAGCAGCTTCCAGGGGAACTATGGCTACACCTTC. The J gene is TRBJ1-2, the V gene TRBV7-9; D is perhaps TRBD1 (6 bases). This CDR3 has 13 residues. The V end lost 3 bases, the J end lost 2 bases, and 7 bases lay between the germline ends. Germline values: CDR1 SEHNR, CDR2 FQNEAQ (reference sequence). The full variable domain, completed using reference TRBV7-9 and TRBJ1-2, is DTGVSQNPRHKITKRGQNVTFRCDPISEHNRLYWYRQTLGQGPEFLTYFQNEAQLEKSRLLSDRFSAERPKGSFSTLEIQRTEQGDSAMYLCASSFQGNYGYTFGSGTRLTVV.

The CDR3 sequence is CASSRGPEQPLEAFF. The CDR3 nucleotides are TGTGCCAGCAGTCGTGGGCCAGAACAACCCCTCGAGGCTTTCTTT. The V and J genes are TRBV6-5 and TRBJ1-1; D not certain. The ends were cut back, 5 bases at V and 11 bases at J, with 24 bases in the middle. CDR3 length: 15 residues. Germline V CDR1 and CDR2: MNHEY, SVGAGI.

This chain links TRBV19 with TRBJ1-5, with 7 bases aligning to TRBD1. Germline V gives CDR1 LNHDA, CDR2 SQIVND (reference sequence). The CDR3 has 17 residues. V was pared by 7 bases and J by 5 bases, with 17 bases of the junction left unmatched. The CDR3 DNA is TGTGCCAGTAATCGACAGGGTTCGAAAGCTTCCTATCAGCCCCAGCATTTT. Encoded protein: CASNRQGSKASYQPQHF.

This chain links TRBV27 with TRBJ2-7, with 7 bases that match TRBD1. The germline gives CDR1 MNHEY, CDR2 SMNVEV (reference sequence). Trimming cost V 4 bases and J 2 bases; bases outside gene matches: 5. The CDR3 extends over 14 amino acids. CDR3 sequence: CASSSGTATYEQYF. Written as DNA, the CDR3 is TGTGCCAGCAGTTCCGGGACAGCCACCTACGAGCAGTACTTC.

The chain couples TRBV19 to TRBJ2-1, with TRBD1 matching 7 bases. The CDR3 runs 16 residues. The ends lost 4 bases at V and 0 bases at J; junction bases unmatched: 6. Germline values: CDR1 LNHDA, CDR2 SQIVND (reference sequence). The CDR3 DNA follows: TGTGCCAGTAGTACAGGGGGTTTTGGCTCCTACAATGAGCAGTTCTTC. This encodes CASSTGGFGSYNEQFF.

Here the CDR3 DNA reads TGTGCCAGCAGCCAGGGGTGGCATCAGCCCCAGCATTTT. Its protein is CASSQGWHQPQHF. V and J are TRBV6-5 and TRBJ1-5, with D possibly being TRBD1 (6 bases). Between the trimmed V and J ends, which lost 6 bases and 5 bases, there was a span of 11 bases. CDR1 is MNHEY and CDR2 is SVGAGI in the germline V gene. CDR3 size: 13 residues.

The J gene is TRBJ1-1, the V gene TRBV6-5; 8 nucleotides line up with TRBD1. V lost 7 bases and J lost 0; bases outside the gene matches: 7. The CDR3 has 15 amino acids. From germline, CDR1 is MNHEY and CDR2 SVGAGI. The CDR3 reads CASTKDRALNTEAFF. In nucleotides, the CDR3 is TGTGCCAGCACCAAGGACAGGGCCTTGAACACTGAAGCTTTCTTT.

The J gene is TRBJ1-2, the V gene TRBV2; D perhaps matches TRBD1 (5 bases). CDR3 length equals 14 residues. Per the germline V gene, CDR1 is SNHLY and CDR2 is FYNNEI. The V gene lost 8 bases and the J gene lost 6 bases, with 19 bases spanning the gap. The CDR3 DNA reads as TGTGCCAGCGTGCAAGGGGCATCCCGTCATGGCTACACCTTC. This sequence encodes CASVQGASRHGYTF.

The rearrangement uses TRBV2 and TRBJ1-2; a possible D gene is TRBD1 (6 bases). The CDR3 contains 14 residues. Looked up from germline, CDR1 is SNHLY and CDR2 is FYNNEI. V lost 5 bases to trimming and J lost 3 bases, with 13 bases between them. The DNA for the CDR3 is TGTGCCAGCAGTCGTCGGACAGACGACTATGGCTACACCTTC. It translates to CASSRRTDDYGYTF.

V and J are TRBV4-1 and TRBJ1-6; 9 bases line up with TRBD1. The CDR3 covers 16 residues. Germline V lookup: CDR1 MGHRA, CDR2 YSYEKL. Losses at the gene ends were 6 bases for V and 6 bases for J; bases not matched to a gene: 9. The CDR3 reads CASRLDDRGGNSPLHF. The CDR3 nucleotides are TGCGCCAGCAGACTTGACGACAGGGGGGGTAATTCACCCCTCCACTTT.